This TCR beta chain was identified in a study of lymphopenia after photon versus proton radiotherapy. Generated by immunoSEQ multiplex PCR, the TCRdb table keeps only in-frame clones and is missing some. The top ten clones hold 0.55% to 0.9% of a sample with tens of thousands of clones, about 93% of them seen once. Notes on this clone: Its specificity is unknown.

This CDR3 spans 13 amino acids. The ends lost 3 bases at V and 6 bases at J; junction bases unmatched: 2. CDR1 and CDR2 (germline): SGHRS, YFSETQ. The study's findings and limits: Post-nadir TCR diversity decline inversely tracked overall survival among those who died. Proton therapy kept repertoires fairly stable, unlike photons, which gained effector/memory cells. Post-nadir diversity loss with photons came from oligoclonal expansion, particularly CD8+ Temra cells.

This specimen consisted of peripheral blood, obtained from a patient treated with photon-based radiotherapy. The receptor was isolated from a woman between 50 and 59 years old with cholangiocarcinoma. The chain carries TRBV5-1 and TRBJ1-2; 10 nucleotides match TRBD1. In DNA form, the CDR3 reads TGCGCCAGCAGCTCGACAGGGGGCCATGGCTACACCTTC. Translated: CASSSTGGHGYTF. The complete variable domain, with remaining parts taken from reference TRBV5-1 and TRBJ1-2, reads KAGVTQTPRYLIKTRGQQVTLSCSPISGHRSVSWYQQTPGQGLQFLFEYFSETQRNKGNFPGRFSGRQFSNSRSEMNVSTLELGDSALYLCASSSTGGHGYTFGSGTRLTVV.